The following is a T cell receptor beta chain sequence with its context. Its specificity is not known. The sample is drawn from a study of T-cell reconstitution after alpha-beta-depleted transplantation in children. Study-wide points: Newly generated T cells supplied most T-cell counts and diversity one year post-transplant. Where alpha-beta T cells came from about two months after transplant was reportedly several hundred expanded graft clones. Recipient T cells and thymic progenitors that survived gave rise to the high TCRbeta diversity observed at day 60 in some patients.

Unique molecular identifiers tagged the TCRbeta library. One entry per CDR3 protein results from TCRdb running MiXCR on the PCR reads. The sample includes about 440,000 distinct CDR3 sequences, 43% of them seen just once. Source: PBMCs, taken before TCRalphabeta/CD19-depleted stem cell transplant. The sequence was obtained from a girl aged 2-10 years with aplastic anemia, due to receive a stem cell transplant.

CDR3 sequence: CSVGTGGGGTEAFF. The CDR3 nucleotides are TGCAGCGTTGGGACAGGCGGGGGGGGCACTGAAGCTTTCTTT. J is TRBJ1-1 and V is TRBV29-1; the match to TRBD1 covers 7 bases. V dropped 4 bases and J dropped 4; count of bases not matched to a gene: 9. Germline CDR1 SQVTM, CDR2 ANQGSEA. The CDR3 contains 14 residues.